These 22 T cell receptor beta chains originate from one sample sequenced in a study of T cell repertoires in cytomegalovirus infection. What these receptors recognize is not known. MiXCR, applied by TCRdb to the reads, yields one record per CDR3 protein. The data show roughly 700,000 distinct CDR3 sequences, around 35% seen once. Sample: cultured PBMCs, taken from culture after CMV antigen stimulation. These receptors came from a human donor in good health (CMV status not recorded). Some clones in this sample may be carry-over from other donors' samples.

The CDR3 coding sequence is TGTGCCAGCAAAAGAGTCTGGGGCAATCAGCCCCAGCATTTT. This codes for CASKRVWGNQPQHF. V and J are TRBV6-1 and TRBJ1-5; no firm D call. Germline V gene data show CDR1 as MNHNS and CDR2 as SASEGT. CDR3 length: 14 residues. Trimming stripped 7 bases from V and 2 bases from J, with 12 bases between.

V usage is TRBV4-1 and J usage is TRBJ2-2, with D possibly being TRBD2 (5 bases). The CDR3 is 17 residues long. Germline V gene sequence: CDR1 MGHRA, CDR2 YSYEKL. Trimming left V 0 bases short and J 5 bases short, with 16 bases between. The CDR3 is CASSQDDGVPGTGELFF. The CDR3 region has the DNA TGCGCCAGCAGCCAAGATGATGGGGTTCCGGGGACCGGGGAGCTGTTTTTT.

This sequence joins TRBV19 and TRBJ1-6; TRBD1 agrees at 7 bases. The CDR3 covers 14 residues. With 5 bases clipped from V and 5 bases from J, the junction kept 3 bases outside the gene matches. CDR1 and CDR2 from the germline V gene are LNHDA and SQIVND (reference sequence). The CDR3 DNA follows: TGTGCCAGTAGTGCGACAGGGAATAATTCACCCCTCCACTTT. Its protein is CASSATGNNSPLHF.

The sample holds one count of this clonotype. The chain couples TRBV6-6 to TRBJ2-5, with TRBD1 as a possible D gene (6 bases). The CDR3 contains 12 residues. V was shortened by 7 bases and J by 5 bases, with 11 bases between the two germline ends. CDR1 is MNHNY and CDR2 is SVGAGI in the germline V gene (reference sequence). The CDR3 sequence is CASNPGAETQYF. The CDR3 DNA reads TGTGCCAGCAACCCAGGGGCCGAGACCCAGTACTTC.

This clonotype turned up a few times. V is TRBV25-1 and J is TRBJ1-1; no reliable D call. The V and J ends lost 4 bases and 2 bases respectively, with 11 bases between them. The germline CDR1 and CDR2 sequences are MGHDK and SYGVNS. CDR3 length: 14 residues. DNA of the CDR3: TGTGCCAGCAGTGCCCCGACACTTAACACTGAAGCTTTCTTT. It translates to CASSAPTLNTEAFF.

In this sample, this clonotype turned up many times. The chain is built from TRBV6-1 and TRBJ2-6; 7 bases are shared with TRBD1. The germline CDR1 and CDR2 sequences are MNHNS and SASEGT. Germline trimming cut 6 bases from V and 0 bases from J; bases unmatched to any gene: 5. The CDR3 covers 16 residues. CDR3 DNA: TGTGCCAGCAGACAGGGGACACACTCTGGGGCCAACGTCCTGACTTTC. Residues: CASRQGTHSGANVLTF.

This clonotype was detected a few times. Here the CDR3 DNA reads TGTGCCAGCAGGGAGGGGGTGGGGAGCAATCAGCCCCAGCATTTT. Translating it yields CASREGVGSNQPQHF. This sequence joins TRBV6-1 and TRBJ1-5, with D perhaps TRBD1 (6 bases). CDR3 length: 15 residues. Germline CDR1 is MNHNS and CDR2 is SASEGT. V lost 6 bases, J lost 1 base, and 13 bases lay in between.

This clonotype came up a few times. The CDR3 protein is CASSARTSISTDTQYF. CDR3 in DNA: TGTGCCAGCAGCGCCAGGACATCCATTAGCACAGATACGCAGTATTTT. V gene TRBV7-9 combines with J gene TRBJ2-3; a possible D gene is TRBD1 (5 bases). CDR3 length equals 16 residues. Trimming stripped 5 bases from V and 0 bases from J, with 15 bases between. From germline, CDR1 is SEHNR and CDR2 FQNEAQ (reference sequence).

The chain recombines TRBV27 with TRBJ1-5, with TRBD1 identical over 7 bases. The germline CDR1 and CDR2 sequences are MNHEY and SMNVEV (reference sequence). The length of the CDR3 is 16 residues. With V trimmed by 2 bases and J by 6 bases, 10 bases remained unmatched. The CDR3 loop reads CASSLKWAGGGQPQHF. As DNA, the CDR3 is TGTGCCAGCAGTTTAAAGTGGGCAGGGGGGGGTCAGCCCCAGCATTTT.

This clonotype came up a few times. The chain joins TRBV7-2 to TRBJ2-3, with 11 bases fitting TRBD1. From germline, CDR1 is SGHTA and CDR2 FQGNSA. The CDR3 extends over 16 amino acids. The ends lost 5 bases at V and 4 bases at J; junction bases unmatched: 8. The CDR3 DNA is TGTGCCAGCAGCCTTTGGACAGGGGGCTTCGCAGATACGCAGTATTTT. Translation: CASSLWTGGFADTQYF.

The chain joins TRBV12-5 to TRBJ2-1, with D tentatively TRBD2 (6 bases). Germline V gene data show CDR1 as LGHNT and CDR2 as FRNRAP. V was cut by 2 bases and J by 1 base, with 9 bases left in between. There are 15 residues in the CDR3. The DNA of the CDR3 is TGTGCTAGTGGTTTGATGGCGGGGTCCTACAATGAGCAGTTCTTC. The encoded protein is CASGLMAGSYNEQFF.

There are a few counts of this clonotype. This chain joins TRBV28 and TRBJ2-2, with 7 bases that match TRBD1. The junction had 13 bases not matched to a gene; V was cut back by 4 bases and J by 8 bases. Germline CDR1 MDHEN, CDR2 SYDVKM. The CDR3 loop spans 16 amino acids. The CDR3 spells CASSSRGSTGTGELFF. The CDR3 nucleotides read TGTGCCAGCAGTTCCAGGGGGTCGACAGGGACGGGGGAGCTGTTTTTT.

This chain connects TRBV27 to TRBJ2-7; 7 bases map to TRBD2. Trimming removed 6 bases from V and 1 base from J; junction bases left unmatched: 3. The CDR3 runs to 13 residues. The V gene's germline CDR1 is MNHEY and CDR2 SMNVEV (reference sequence). CDR3 residues: CASRKAGSYEQYF. In DNA form, the CDR3 reads TGTGCCAGCAGGAAAGCGGGGTCCTACGAGCAGTACTTC.

This clonotype was seen repeatedly, ten times or more. This rearrangement joins TRBV7-2 to TRBJ2-5, with 11 bases lining up with TRBD2. Unmatched junction bases numbered 13, after V lost 5 bases and J lost 8 bases. The CDR3 sequence is 16 residues long. Germline-derived CDR1 and CDR2 are SGHTA and FQGNSA. The CDR3 here is CASSLSLAGARETQYF. In nucleotides, the CDR3 is TGTGCCAGCAGCCTTTCACTAGCGGGGGCAAGAGAAACCCAGTACTTC. The variable domain in full, with the rest retrieved from reference TRBV7-2 and TRBJ2-5, is GAGVSQSPSNKVTEKGKDVELRCDPISGHTALYWYRQSLGQGLEFLIYFQGNSAPDKSGLPSDRFSAERTGGSVSTLTIQRTQQEDSAVYLCASSLSLAGARETQYFGPGTRLLVL.

This clonotype was picked up a small number of times. The chain employs TRBV25-1 and TRBJ2-7; D call uncertain. The ends were cut back, 5 bases at V and 0 bases at J, with 8 bases in the middle. Germline CDR1 and CDR2: MGHDK and SYGVNS. The CDR3 has 13 amino acids. CDR3 in DNA: TGTGCCAGCAGTCCAAAGTACTCCTACGAGCAGTACTTC. Its protein product is CASSPKYSYEQYF.

The rearrangement uses TRBV12-3 or TRBV12-4 and TRBJ1-2; TRBD1 aligns across 7 bases. The CDR3 runs to 13 residues. V lost 6 bases and J lost 4; bases outside the gene matches: 5. The CDR3 is CASRRTGAYGYTF. The CDR3 coding sequence is TGTGCCAGCAGACGGACAGGAGCCTATGGCTACACCTTC.

The V and J genes are TRBV2 and TRBJ2-5; no reliable D call. Between the trimmed V and J ends, which lost 10 bases and 5 bases, there was a span of 17 bases. The germline V gene encodes CDR1 SNHLY and CDR2 FYNNEI. The CDR3 length is 13 residues. CDR3 amino acids: CATTPDLGETQYF. The CDR3 DNA reads as TGTGCCACGACTCCGGACCTGGGGGAGACCCAGTACTTC.

This sequence joins TRBV20-1 and TRBJ2-7; 10 bases line up with TRBD1. There are 14 residues in the CDR3. CDR1 and CDR2 from the germline V gene are DFQATT and SNEGSKA (reference sequence). Trimming took 6 bases from V and 4 from J; bases not matched to a gene: 9. The CDR3 DNA sequence: TGCAGTGCGCGATATTGGACAGGGGGGTACGAGCAGTACTTC. Residues: CSARYWTGGYEQYF.

In its sample, this clonotype was seen a few times. The V call is TRBV12-3 or TRBV12-4, the J call TRBJ2-3, with 7 positions matching TRBD2. J lost 2 bases, V lost 6 bases, and 5 bases had no gene match. This CDR3 has 14 amino acids. DNA of the CDR3: TGTGCCAGCAGCCTAGCGGCCCCCACAGATACGCAGTATTTT. Residues: CASSLAAPTDTQYF.

The chain employs TRBV29-1 and TRBJ1-5; tentative D call: TRBD1 (5 bases). This CDR3 has 12 residues. The germline V gene encodes CDR1 SQVTM and CDR2 ANQGSEA. V was shortened by 6 bases and J by 7 bases, with 13 bases between the two germline ends. The CDR3, as DNA: TGCAGCGTCCGGGATGGGGGACAGCCCCAGCATTTT. Protein sequence: CSVRDGGQPQHF. The complete variable domain, with remaining parts taken from reference TRBV29-1 and TRBJ1-5, reads SAVISQKPSRDICQRGTSLTIQCQVDSQVTMMFWYRQQPGQSLTLIATANQGSEATYESGFVIDKFPISRPNLTFSTLTVSNMSPEDSSIYLCSVRDGGQPQHFGDGTRLSIL.

J is TRBJ1-3 and V is TRBV7-8, with D unresolved. V lost 1 base and J 0 bases, leaving 10 bases between the germline ends. The CDR3 extends over 16 amino acids. Germline CDR1 reads SGHVS; CDR2 reads FQNEAQ. CDR3 DNA sequence: TGTGCCAGCAGCTTAGTAAGGGCCTACTCTGGAAACACCATATATTTT. This gives the protein CASSLVRAYSGNTIYF.

This clonotype came up a few times. The V gene is TRBV4-3, the J gene TRBJ2-3; D is uncertain. CDR1 LGHNA and CDR2 YSLEER come from the germline V gene. Between the trimmed V and J ends, which lost 4 bases and 5 bases, there was a span of 13 bases. This CDR3 contains 14 residues. This CDR3 is CASSRSLVKDTQYF. Written as DNA, the CDR3 is TGCGCCAGCAGCCGATCCCTAGTAAAAGATACGCAGTATTTT.